This TCR beta chain derives from a study of cytomegalovirus exposure and HLA in healthy donors. On the study more broadly: About 83 million unique TCRs from HLA-typed donors made up an early data release.

V lost 7 bases to trimming and J lost 0 bases, with 27 bases between them. There are 19 residues in the CDR3. CDR1 is WNHNN, CDR2 SYGVQD, per germline (reference sequence). Notes on the study in general: Per published reports, the classifier diagnosed cytomegalovirus status with high specificity and sensitivity. Accurate prediction of most subjects' HLA-A and HLA-B alleles from TCR beta sequences was reported. It was around 160 TCR beta chains that were listed as cytomegalovirus-associated.

This clone was counted a few times. Its target is not known. PCR primers comprised 60 Vbeta and 13 Jbeta primers. Assay used: immunoSEQ multiplex PCR; TCRdb lists only in-frame clones, some missing. The sample lists 100,000 to 150,000 clones, about two thirds seen once, with around 4% in the top ten. Sample: PBMCs. The sequence was obtained from a man under 40 in good health and CMV-seronegative. The chain carries TRBV10-1 and TRBJ1-2; tentative D call: TRBD1 (6 bases). CDR3 region: CASKQWGGLLLTANYGYTF. The CDR3 DNA reads TGCGCCAGCAAACAGTGGGGGGGGCTACTGCTAACTGCTAACTATGGCTACACCTTC.